This record looks at one TCR beta chain sequence and its context. Its antigen is currently unknown. This specimen belongs to a study of Tregs in tolerant kidney transplant recipients. Whole-study results and caveats: The small number of patients limits these findings pending further validation. Expanding Tregs on activated donor B cells appeared to best identify donor-specific TCRbeta clones.

Trimming removed 4 bases from V and 8 bases from J; junction bases left unmatched: 7. The CDR3 spans 13 residues. Germline assignment: CDR1 SEHNR and CDR2 FQNEAQ (reference sequence). Using immunoSEQ multiplex PCR, the repertoire was profiled, and TCRdb retains in-frame clones only, with some absent. This sample has some 66,000 clones; approximately 92% occur once, and the top ten carry 9.5% to 12%. Material: CD8+ T cells from blood, obtained before the transplant. This chain connects TRBV7-9 to TRBJ1-2; the match to TRBD1 covers 7 bases. This receptor was identified in a human donor who received a combined kidney and bone marrow transplant. The chain's CDR3 is CASSSTGVRGYTF. CDR3 bases: TGTGCCAGCAGCTCTACAGGGGTGAGGGGCTACACCTTC.